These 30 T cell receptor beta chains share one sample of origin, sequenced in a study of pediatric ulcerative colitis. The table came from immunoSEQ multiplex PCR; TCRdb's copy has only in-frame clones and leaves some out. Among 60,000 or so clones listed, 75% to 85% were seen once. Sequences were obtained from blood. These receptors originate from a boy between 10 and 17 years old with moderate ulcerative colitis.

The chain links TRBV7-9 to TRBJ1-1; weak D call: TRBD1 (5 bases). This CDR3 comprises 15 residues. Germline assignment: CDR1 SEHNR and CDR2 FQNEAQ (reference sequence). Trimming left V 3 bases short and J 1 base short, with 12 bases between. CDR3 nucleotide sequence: TGTGCCAGCAGCTTTTCTGGAACAGGGAACACTGAAGCTTTCTTT. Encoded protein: CASSFSGTGNTEAFF.

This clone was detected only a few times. In DNA form, the CDR3 reads TGTGCCAGCAGCCTGGTCGGGTCATACGAAGAGACCCAGTACTTC. This codes for CASSLVGSYEETQYF. This chain joins TRBV13 and TRBJ2-5; D unclear. Germline loops: CDR1 PRHDT, CDR2 FYEKMQ (reference sequence). The CDR3 loop spans 15 amino acids. V was shortened by 5 bases and J by 3 bases, with 16 bases between the two germline ends.

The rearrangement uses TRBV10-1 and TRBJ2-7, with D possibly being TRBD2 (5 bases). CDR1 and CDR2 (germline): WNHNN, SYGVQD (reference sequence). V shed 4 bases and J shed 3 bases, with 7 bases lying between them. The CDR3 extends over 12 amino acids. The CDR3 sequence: CASSGGSYEQYF. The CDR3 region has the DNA TGCGCCAGCAGTGGAGGGAGCTACGAGCAGTACTTC.

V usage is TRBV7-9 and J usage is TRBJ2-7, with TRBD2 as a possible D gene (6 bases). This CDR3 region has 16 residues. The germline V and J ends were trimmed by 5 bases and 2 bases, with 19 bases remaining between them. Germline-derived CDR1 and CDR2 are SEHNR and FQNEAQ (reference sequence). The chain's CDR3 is CASSAGRTWLTYEQYF. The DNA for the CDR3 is TGTGCCAGCAGCGCGGGACGGACCTGGTTAACCTACGAGCAGTACTTC. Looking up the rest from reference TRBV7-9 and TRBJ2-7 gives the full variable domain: DTGVSQNPRHKITKRGQNVTFRCDPISEHNRLYWYRQTLGQGPEFLTYFQNEAQLEKSRLLSDRFSAERPKGSFSTLEIQRTEQGDSAMYLCASSAGRTWLTYEQYFGPGTRLTVT.

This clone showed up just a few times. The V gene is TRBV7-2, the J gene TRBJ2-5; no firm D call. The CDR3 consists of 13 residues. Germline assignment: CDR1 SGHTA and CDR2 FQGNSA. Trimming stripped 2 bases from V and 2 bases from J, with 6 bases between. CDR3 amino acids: CASSLNRQETQYF. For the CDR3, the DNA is TGTGCCAGCAGCTTAAATCGGCAAGAGACCCAGTACTTC.

This CDR3 is CASSQNRGLRETQYF. CDR3 nucleotide sequence: TGTGCCAGCTCACAAAACAGGGGACTCCGAGAGACCCAGTACTTC. The gene calls are TRBV18 and TRBJ2-5; D is possibly TRBD1 (7 bases). This CDR3 is built from 15 residues. Germline V gene sequence: CDR1 KGHSH, CDR2 LQKENI. V gave up 4 bases and J gave up 4 bases, with 16 bases separating them.

The CDR3 loop is CASSGKGAGELFF. The CDR3 DNA sequence: TGTGCCAGCAGTGGAAAGGGCGCCGGGGAGCTGTTTTTT. The gene calls are TRBV25-1 and TRBJ2-2, with D hard to call. V dropped 4 bases and J dropped 6 bases, with 9 bases sitting between them. Germline CDR1 is MGHDK and CDR2 is SYGVNS. The CDR3 has 13 residues.

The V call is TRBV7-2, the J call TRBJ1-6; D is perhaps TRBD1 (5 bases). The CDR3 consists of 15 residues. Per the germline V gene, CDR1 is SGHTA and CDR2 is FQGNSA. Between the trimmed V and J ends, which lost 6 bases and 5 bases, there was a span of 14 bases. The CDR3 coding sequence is TGTGCCAGCAGATTGGGACGGATGAATAATTCACCCCTCCACTTT. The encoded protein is CASRLGRMNNSPLHF. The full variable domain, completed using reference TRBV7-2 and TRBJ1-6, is GAGVSQSPSNKVTEKGKDVELRCDPISGHTALYWYRQSLGQGLEFLIYFQGNSAPDKSGLPSDRFSAERTGGSVSTLTIQRTQQEDSAVYLCASRLGRMNNSPLHFGNGTRLTVT.

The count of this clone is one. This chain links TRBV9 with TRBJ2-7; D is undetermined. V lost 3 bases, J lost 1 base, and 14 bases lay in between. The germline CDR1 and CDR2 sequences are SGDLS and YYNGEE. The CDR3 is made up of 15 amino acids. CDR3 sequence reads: CASSDSPFQSYEQYF. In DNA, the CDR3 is TGTGCCAGCAGCGACTCCCCTTTCCAGTCCTACGAGCAGTACTTC.

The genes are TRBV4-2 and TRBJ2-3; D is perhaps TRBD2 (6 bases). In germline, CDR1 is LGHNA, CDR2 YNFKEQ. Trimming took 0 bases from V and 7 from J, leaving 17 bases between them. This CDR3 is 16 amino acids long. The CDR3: CASSQDPSQAGNTQYF. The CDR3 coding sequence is TGTGCCAGCAGCCAAGATCCCTCCCAGGCGGGAAATACGCAGTATTTT.

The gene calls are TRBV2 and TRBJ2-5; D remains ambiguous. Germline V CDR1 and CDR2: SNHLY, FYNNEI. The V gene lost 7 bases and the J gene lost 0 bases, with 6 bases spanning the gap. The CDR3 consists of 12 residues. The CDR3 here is CASTFHQETQYF. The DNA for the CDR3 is TGTGCCAGCACTTTCCACCAAGAGACCCAGTACTTC.

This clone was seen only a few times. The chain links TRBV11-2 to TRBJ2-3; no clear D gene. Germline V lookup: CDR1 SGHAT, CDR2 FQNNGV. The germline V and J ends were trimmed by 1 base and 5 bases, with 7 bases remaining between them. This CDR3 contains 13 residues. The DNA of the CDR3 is TGTGCCAGCAGCTTAGCTCCCGTAGATACGCAGTATTTT. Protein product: CASSLAPVDTQYF.

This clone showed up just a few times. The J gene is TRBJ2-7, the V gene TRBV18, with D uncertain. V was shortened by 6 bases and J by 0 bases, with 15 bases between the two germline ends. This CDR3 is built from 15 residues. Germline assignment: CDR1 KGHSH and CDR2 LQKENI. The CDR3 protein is CASSPPTKSSYEQYF. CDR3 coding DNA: TGTGCCAGCTCGCCTCCTACGAAGAGCTCCTACGAGCAGTACTTC. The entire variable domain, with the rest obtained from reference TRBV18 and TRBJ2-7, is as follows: NAGVMQNPRHLVRRRGQEARLRCSPMKGHSHVYWYRQLPEEGLKFMVYLQKENIIDESGMPKERFSAEFPKEGPSILRIQQVVRGDSAAYFCASSPPTKSSYEQYFGPGTRLTVT.

The CDR3 loop reads CASSLGQHYGYTF. The CDR3 DNA reads TGTGCCAGCAGCTTAGGGCAACACTATGGCTACACCTTC. The chain has TRBV7-9 and TRBJ1-2; D ambiguous. The CDR3 contains 13 residues. The V end lost 1 base, the J end lost 3 bases, and 6 bases lay between the germline ends. The germline CDR1 and CDR2 sequences are SEHNR and FQNEAQ (reference sequence).

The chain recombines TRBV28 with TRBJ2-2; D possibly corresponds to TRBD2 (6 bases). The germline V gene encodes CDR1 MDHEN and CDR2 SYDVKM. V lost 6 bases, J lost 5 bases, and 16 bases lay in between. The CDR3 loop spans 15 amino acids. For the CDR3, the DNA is TGTGCCAGCAGGGCCGGGAGCCCAGGGACCGGGGAGCTGTTTTTT. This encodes CASRAGSPGTGELFF.

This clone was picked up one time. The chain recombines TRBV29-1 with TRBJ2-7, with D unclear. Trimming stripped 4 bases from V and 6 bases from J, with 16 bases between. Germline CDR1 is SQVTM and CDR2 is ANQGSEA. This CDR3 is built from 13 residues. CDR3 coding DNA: TGCAGCGTTGGGGCGGCTATTGTCTCCGAGCAGTACTTC. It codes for CSVGAAIVSEQYF.

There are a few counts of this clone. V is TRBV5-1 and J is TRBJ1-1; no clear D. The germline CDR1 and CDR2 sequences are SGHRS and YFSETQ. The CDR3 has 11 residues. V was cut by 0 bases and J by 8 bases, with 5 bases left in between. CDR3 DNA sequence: TGCGCCAGCAGCTTGGGAGGGGAAGCTTTCTTT. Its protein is CASSLGGEAFF.

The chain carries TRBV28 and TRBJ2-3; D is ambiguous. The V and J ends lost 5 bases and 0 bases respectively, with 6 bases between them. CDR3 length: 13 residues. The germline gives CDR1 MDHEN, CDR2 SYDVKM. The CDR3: CASSVESTDTQYF. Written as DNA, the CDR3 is TGTGCCAGCAGTGTGGAAAGCACAGATACGCAGTATTTT.

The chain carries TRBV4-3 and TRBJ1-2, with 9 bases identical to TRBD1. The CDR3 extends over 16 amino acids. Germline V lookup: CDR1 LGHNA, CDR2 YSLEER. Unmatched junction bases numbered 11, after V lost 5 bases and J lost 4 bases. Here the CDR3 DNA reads TGCGCCAGCAGCTTAAACCGACAGGGGGTGGCCTATGGCTACACCTTC. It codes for CASSLNRQGVAYGYTF.

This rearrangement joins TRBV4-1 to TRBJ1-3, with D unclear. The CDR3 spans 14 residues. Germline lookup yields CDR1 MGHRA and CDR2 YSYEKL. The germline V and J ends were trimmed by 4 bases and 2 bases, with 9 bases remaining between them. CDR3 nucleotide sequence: TGCGCCAGCAGCCCGCCGGGCACTGGAAACACCATATATTTT. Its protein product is CASSPPGTGNTIYF.

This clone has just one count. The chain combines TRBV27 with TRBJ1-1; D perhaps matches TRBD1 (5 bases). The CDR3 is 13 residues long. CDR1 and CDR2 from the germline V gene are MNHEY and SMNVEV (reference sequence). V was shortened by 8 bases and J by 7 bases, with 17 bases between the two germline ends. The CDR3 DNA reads TGTGCCAGCTCCATCGGGGGGGTTCGTGAAGCTTTCTTT. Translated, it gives CASSIGGVREAFF.

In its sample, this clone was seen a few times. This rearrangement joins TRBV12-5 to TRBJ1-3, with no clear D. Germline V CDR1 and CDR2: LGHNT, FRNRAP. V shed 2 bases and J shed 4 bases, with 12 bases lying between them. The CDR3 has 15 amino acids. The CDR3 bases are TGTGCTAGTGGTTTGTGGAAAGGGCTCGGAAACACCATATATTTT. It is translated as CASGLWKGLGNTIYF. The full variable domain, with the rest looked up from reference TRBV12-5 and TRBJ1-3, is DARVTQTPRHKVTEMGQEVTMRCQPILGHNTVFWYRQTMMQGLELLAYFRNRAPLDDSGMPKDRFSAEMPDATLATLKIQPSEPRDSAVYFCASGLWKGLGNTIYFGEGSWLTVV.

CDR3 sequence (DNA): TGTGCCAGCAGTCCCGAAGAGACCCAGTACTTC. Amino acid sequence: CASSPEETQYF. The V call is TRBV28, the J call TRBJ2-5; no reliable D call. Germline lookup yields CDR1 MDHEN and CDR2 SYDVKM. The V and J ends lost 5 bases and 3 bases respectively, with 4 bases between them. This CDR3 region has 11 residues.

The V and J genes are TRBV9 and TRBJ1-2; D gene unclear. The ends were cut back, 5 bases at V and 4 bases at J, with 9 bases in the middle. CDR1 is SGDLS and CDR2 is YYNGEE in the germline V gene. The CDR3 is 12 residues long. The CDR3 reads CASSRTAYGYTF. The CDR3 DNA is TGTGCCAGCAGTCGGACGGCCTATGGCTACACCTTC. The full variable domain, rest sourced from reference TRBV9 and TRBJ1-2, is DSGVTQTPKHLITATGQRVTLRCSPRSGDLSVYWYQQSLDQGLQFLIQYYNGEERAKGNILERFSAQQFPDLHSELNLSSLELGDSALYFCASSRTAYGYTFGSGTRLTVV.

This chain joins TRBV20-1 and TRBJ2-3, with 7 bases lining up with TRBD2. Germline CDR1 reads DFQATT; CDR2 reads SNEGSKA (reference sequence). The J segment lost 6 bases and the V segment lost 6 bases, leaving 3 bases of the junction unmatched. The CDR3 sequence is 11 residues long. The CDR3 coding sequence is TGCAGTGCGGGGGGGGTCGATACGCAGTATTTT. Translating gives CSAGGVDTQYF.

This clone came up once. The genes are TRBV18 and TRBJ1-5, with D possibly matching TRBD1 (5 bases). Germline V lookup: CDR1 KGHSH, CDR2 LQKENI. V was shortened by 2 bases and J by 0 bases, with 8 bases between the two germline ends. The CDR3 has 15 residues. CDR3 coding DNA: TGTGCCAGCTCACCAATCAGGGCTAGCAATCAGCCCCAGCATTTT. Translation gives CASSPIRASNQPQHF.

The CDR3 here is CASSIRTGRTEAFF. In DNA form, the CDR3 reads TGTGCCAGTAGTATCAGGACAGGGAGGACTGAAGCTTTCTTT. The chain carries TRBV19 and TRBJ1-1; 8 bases are a match to TRBD1. The J segment lost 5 bases and the V segment lost 3 bases, leaving 5 bases of the junction unmatched. This CDR3 has 14 amino acids. Per germline, CDR1 LNHDA and CDR2 SQIVND (reference sequence).

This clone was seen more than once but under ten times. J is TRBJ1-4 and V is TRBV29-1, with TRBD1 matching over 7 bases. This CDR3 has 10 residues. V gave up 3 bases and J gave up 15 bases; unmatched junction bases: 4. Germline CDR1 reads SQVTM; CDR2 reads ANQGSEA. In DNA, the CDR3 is TGCAGCGTTGAGGAGGGGGCCGTGTTTTTT. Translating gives CSVEEGAVFF.

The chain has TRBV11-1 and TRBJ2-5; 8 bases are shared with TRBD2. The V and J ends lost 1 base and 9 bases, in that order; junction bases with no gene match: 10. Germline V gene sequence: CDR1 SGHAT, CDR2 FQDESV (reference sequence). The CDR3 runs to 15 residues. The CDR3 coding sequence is TGTGCCAGCAGCTTAGGAATAGCGGGAACGGTGTCCCAGTACTTC. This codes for CASSLGIAGTVSQYF.

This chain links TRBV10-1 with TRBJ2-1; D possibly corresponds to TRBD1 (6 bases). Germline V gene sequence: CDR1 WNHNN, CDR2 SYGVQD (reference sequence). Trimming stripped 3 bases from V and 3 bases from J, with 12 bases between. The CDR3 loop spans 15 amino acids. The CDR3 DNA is TGCGCCAGCAGTGACATCCAGGACAGCTACAATGAGCAGTTCTTC. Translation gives CASSDIQDSYNEQFF.